This note documents a single TCR beta chain sequence. The sample comes from a study of cytomegalovirus exposure and HLA in healthy donors. The study ran its PCR with 60 Vbeta and 13 Jbeta primers. Clones were read by immunoSEQ multiplex PCR, and TCRdb kept only the in-frame ones, dropping some. The repertoire holds 250,000 to 350,000 clones, with roughly 90% as singletons. V was clipped by 5 bases and J by 2 bases, with 12 bases between them. The length of the CDR3 is 15 residues. The germline CDR1 and CDR2 sequences are SGHAT and FQNNGV. This sequence originates from a man between 40 and 49 years old in good health and CMV-seropositive. The V gene is TRBV11-2, the J gene TRBJ2-2; weak D call: TRBD2 (6 bases). The sequenced material came from PBMCs. This CDR3 is CASSPGGINTGELFF. The CDR3 DNA reads as TGTGCCAGCAGCCCCGGGGGAATTAACACCGGGGAGCTGTTTTTT.